This T cell receptor (beta chain) was identified in a study of blood T cells in healthy people across ages (dated by TCRdb to the mid-2010s). General notes on the study: Template switching captured roughly one uniquely barcoded TCR beta cDNA molecule per two T cells in model experiments. To avoid experimental bias, donors of different ages were randomly spread across the sequencing lanes. Age-related changes in TCR beta repertoire diversity were measured in the study by deep sequencing normalized with unique cDNA molecular identifiers. Donors were grouped into four age groups: young (average 16 years), middle-aged (under 40), aged (approximately 58) and long-lived (approximately 82). Using the same blood draw, the study looked at two additional independent replicas of 1 million unique cDNA reads for two donors, one aged 18 to 30 and the other aged 80 or older.

Donors were approximately 42 systemically healthy Caucasian individuals from Russia aged roughly 6 to 95 years. Each donor gave about 11 milliliters of peripheral blood, drawn into EDTA-treated Vacutainer tubes. Ficoll-Paque density-gradient centrifugation was used to isolate PBMCs, with at least 6 million per sample. Total RNA, at least 6 micrograms per sample, was extracted from PBMCs with Trizol reagent. For every donor, an aliquot of PBMCs went through flow cytometry to measure the percentages of naive CD45RAhigh/CD27high T cells. Library preparation used 5' RACE. The instrument was an Illumina HiSeq 2500. The second PCR ran for roughly 7 to 11 cycles and used a J-beta primer mix along with a sample-barcoded 5' primer. A template-switch 5' adaptor carrying 12 random nucleotides introduced a unique molecular identifier onto each TCR beta cDNA molecule. Each sample yielded at least 3 million CDR3-containing paired-end reads. First-strand cDNA was synthesized from all RNA with the Mint cDNA synthesis kit, primed by a TRBC-specific oligonucleotide. After uracil-DNA glycosylase treatment, a first 18-cycle PCR used universal primers M1SS and BC2_uni_R on all cDNA. The authors processed their data as follows. Each sample was normalized by randomly selecting 1 million high-quality reads, each carrying a distinct molecular identifier. Instead of being binned into consensus sequences, reads with shared molecular identifiers were discarded. MiTCR, run with a Q25 quality threshold and the strictest error-elimination algorithm, handled CDR3 identification, clonotype clustering and error correction. A nonparametric unseen species model with Euler transformation was used to estimate lower-bound total TCR beta diversity. TCRdb itself trimmed the public reads at Q25 with fastp, ran MiXCR and retained productive beta chains. All rows with the same CDR3 protein become a single entry with the most common DNA and genes. The V and J calls follow TCRdb's processing rather than the paper's. For this sample there are 600,000 to 800,000 distinct CDR3 sequences; roughly half appear just once. 13% of the sample comes from the top ten.

Broad study findings and their caveats: The CMV infection status of donors was not known, potentially confounding age-related changes in expanded clonotypes. Because profiling used bulk unsorted PBMCs, naive and antigen-experienced compartments could not be compared conclusively. As age increased, observed TCR beta diversity per million T cells dropped in a roughly linear way, and a significant reduction was already evident by age about 40. A strong correlation was found between observed TCR beta diversity and the percentage of naive T cells measured by flow cytometry. The long-lived group showed more naive CD4+ T cells, fewer expanded clones and increased TCR diversity than the aged group, suggesting age selection. Total diversity estimates from one million sequenced T cells were considered lower bounds and underestimates.

Comments on this clonotype: This receptor's antigen is unknown. Base quality data are lacking; no much larger clone is found one base away.

The receptor was isolated from a woman of 80 years or more in good health. The sample was blood.

The DNA sequence is given as TGTGCCAGCAGTGGACCCGGGACAGATAATCAGCCCCAGCATTTT. It is translated as CASSGPGTDNQPQHF. The rearrangement combines TRBV25-1 with TRBJ1-5; a stretch of 7 junction bases matches TRBD1. The CDR3 has 15 amino acids, counting the end cysteine and phenylalanine. Only CDR3 DNA is held: 45 bases, read in frame from base 1. V is cut back by 4 bases and J by 4 bases, with 7 bases in the junction unmatched. CDR1 and CDR2 are read off the germline V gene as MGHDK and SYGVNS.